Each of the 13 T cell receptor beta chains below was sequenced from the same sample in a study of T-cell reconstitution after alpha-beta-depleted transplantation in children. The TCRbeta library incorporated unique molecular identifiers. TCRdb recomputed calls from the PCR reads with MiXCR, one row per CDR3 protein. This table holds about 980,000 distinct CDR3 sequences, roughly 31% found once. The sequencing here drew on PBMCs, mostly from graft donor cells, taken 360 days after TCRalphabeta/CD19-depleted stem cell transplant. These receptors originate from a boy under two years old who had a stem cell transplant for SCID, so the T cells may come from the graft donor.

This clonotype was observed a few times. This sequence joins TRBV5-1 and TRBJ1-5; D is ambiguous. Between the trimmed V and J ends, which lost 0 bases and 4 bases, there was a span of 11 bases. Germline V gene sequence: CDR1 SGHRS, CDR2 YFSETQ. The CDR3 is 15 residues long. CDR3 loop: CASSLGDTLNQPQHF. CDR3 in DNA: TGCGCCAGCAGCTTGGGTGACACATTAAATCAGCCCCAGCATTTT.

This chain uses TRBV12-3 or TRBV12-4 with TRBJ2-3, with 13 bases lining up with TRBD2. The trim removed 6 bases at V and 1 base at J, leaving 4 bases unmatched. The CDR3 covers 16 residues. The CDR3 region is CASSHGTSGGTDTQYF. CDR3 DNA sequence: TGTGCCAGCAGCCATGGGACTAGCGGGGGCACAGATACGCAGTATTTT.

This chain connects TRBV20-1 to TRBJ2-2, with D possibly TRBD2 on 5 matching bases. CDR3 length: 12 residues. V dropped 4 bases and J dropped 5 bases, with 8 bases sitting between them. The germline gives CDR1 DFQATT, CDR2 SNEGSKA (reference sequence). Here the CDR3 reads CSAISATGELFF. In DNA form, the CDR3 reads TGCAGTGCTATTAGCGCTACCGGGGAGCTGTTTTTT.

The rearrangement joins TRBV7-3 to TRBJ2-3; perhaps D is TRBD1 or TRBD2 (5 bases each). The V gene's germline CDR1 is SGHTA and CDR2 FQGTGA. CDR3 size: 16 residues. With 2 bases removed from V and 1 base from J, the gap between germline ends came to 13 bases. CDR3 in amino acids: CASSLGGGMGTDTQYF. CDR3 DNA sequence: TGTGCCAGCAGCTTAGGGGGTGGTATGGGCACAGATACGCAGTATTTT. Combining the CDR3 with reference TRBV7-3 and TRBJ2-3 gives the whole variable domain GAGVSQTPSNKVTEKGKYVELRCDPISGHTALYWYRQSLGQGPEFLIYFQGTGAADDSGLPNDRFFAVRPEGSVSTLKIQRTERGDSAVYLCASSLGGGMGTDTQYFGPGTRLTVL.

V and J are TRBV30 and TRBJ2-7, with TRBD2 as a possible D gene (6 bases). This CDR3 has 13 amino acids. Looked up from germline, CDR1 is GTSNPN and CDR2 is SVGIG (reference sequence). V lost 5 bases to trimming and J lost 3 bases, with 14 bases between them. For the CDR3, the DNA is TGTGCCTGGGCCGGGGGAAGTGGCTACGAGCAGTACTTC. Amino acid sequence: CAWAGGSGYEQYF.

The sample holds one count of this clonotype. The CDR3 nucleotides are TGCGCCAGCAGCCAAGGTCCTGCAGTTCTAGTAGCCTCCTACGAGCAGTACTTC. This encodes CASSQGPAVLVASYEQYF. The chain has TRBV4-1 and TRBJ2-7; D unresolved. V was cut by 1 base and J by 0 bases, with 19 bases left in between. Looked up from germline, CDR1 is MGHRA and CDR2 is YSYEKL. The CDR3 spans 18 residues.

The chain joins TRBV12-3 or TRBV12-4 to TRBJ1-2; D remains ambiguous. CDR3 length: 12 amino acids. Trimming cost V 7 bases and J 3 bases, with 9 bases left between them. Here the CDR3 DNA reads TGTGCCAGCAAGGACGGATACTATGGCTACACCTTC. This gives the protein CASKDGYYGYTF.

This rearrangement joins TRBV21-1 to TRBJ2-3; the table calls TRBD1, which could not be checked here. TRBV21-1 represents a pseudogene. The CDR3 extends over 13 amino acids. CDR3 loop: CASNTRGADTQYF. The CDR3 DNA sequence: TGTGCCAGCAACACGAGGGGAGCAGATACGCAGTATTTT.

The chain has TRBV20-1 and TRBJ1-1; no firm D call. This CDR3 region has 11 residues. V gave up 7 bases and J gave up 1 base, with 7 bases separating them. Per the germline V gene, CDR1 is DFQATT and CDR2 is SNEGSKA (reference sequence). In nucleotides, the CDR3 is TGCAGTGTGAAACAGAACACTGAAGCTTTCTTT. Protein: CSVKQNTEAFF.

This clonotype occurred a few times. The gene calls are TRBV20-1 and TRBJ2-2; D might be TRBD1 (5 bases). The V end lost 1 base, the J end lost 4 bases, and 7 bases lay between the germline ends. CDR3 length: 13 amino acids. CDR1 is DFQATT and CDR2 is SNEGSKA in the germline V gene (reference sequence). The CDR3 DNA is TGCAGTGCTAGAGCTGGGGCCACCGGGGAGCTGTTTTTT. Translating gives CSARAGATGELFF.

This clonotype showed up just a few times. The V gene is TRBV4-3, the J gene TRBJ2-5, with 8 bases matching TRBD2. Germline V gene data show CDR1 as LGHNA and CDR2 as YSLEER. V shed 2 bases, J shed 4 bases, and the junction held 12 bases outside the gene matches. This CDR3 is 17 amino acids long. The CDR3: CASSQRLGGGRGETQYF. For the CDR3, the DNA is TGCGCCAGCAGCCAAAGGCTCGGCGGGGGGCGTGGAGAGACCCAGTACTTC.

This chain joins TRBV20-1 and TRBJ1-6; D is ambiguous. Trimming cost V 6 bases and J 1 base, with 10 bases left between them. The CDR3 sequence is 14 residues long. Germline assignment: CDR1 DFQATT and CDR2 SNEGSKA (reference sequence). CDR3 DNA: TGCAGTGCCCAACTGGGGTCCTATAATTCACCCCTCCACTTT. It codes for CSAQLGSYNSPLHF.

The V gene is TRBV20-1, the J gene TRBJ2-7; D gene unclear. V lost 2 bases to trimming and J lost 2 bases, with 7 bases between them. From germline, CDR1 is DFQATT and CDR2 SNEGSKA (reference sequence). This CDR3 is built from 12 residues. The CDR3 here is CSARRRPYEQYF. CDR3 DNA: TGCAGTGCTAGACGCAGGCCCTACGAGCAGTACTTC.